Below, one T cell receptor beta chain is given with its context. The sample belongs to a study of cytomegalovirus exposure and HLA in healthy donors. The germline gives CDR1 SEHNR, CDR2 FQNEAQ (reference sequence). The CDR3 runs to 14 residues. Losses at the gene ends were 5 bases for V and 5 bases for J; bases not matched to a gene: 8. Amplification used 60 Vbeta primers and 13 Jbeta primers. TCRdb's copy holds only in-frame clones and misses some; the assay was immunoSEQ multiplex PCR. The table shows 150,000 or so clones, with 60% to 85% occurring only once. Sequencing was carried out using PBMCs. This clonotype was obtained from a man in his forties in good health and CMV-seropositive. This chain joins TRBV7-9 and TRBJ2-5, with 7 bases aligning to TRBD2. CDR3 sequence reads: CASSRLARWETQYF. For the CDR3, the DNA is TGTGCCAGCAGCAGACTAGCTCGTTGGGAGACCCAGTACTTC.